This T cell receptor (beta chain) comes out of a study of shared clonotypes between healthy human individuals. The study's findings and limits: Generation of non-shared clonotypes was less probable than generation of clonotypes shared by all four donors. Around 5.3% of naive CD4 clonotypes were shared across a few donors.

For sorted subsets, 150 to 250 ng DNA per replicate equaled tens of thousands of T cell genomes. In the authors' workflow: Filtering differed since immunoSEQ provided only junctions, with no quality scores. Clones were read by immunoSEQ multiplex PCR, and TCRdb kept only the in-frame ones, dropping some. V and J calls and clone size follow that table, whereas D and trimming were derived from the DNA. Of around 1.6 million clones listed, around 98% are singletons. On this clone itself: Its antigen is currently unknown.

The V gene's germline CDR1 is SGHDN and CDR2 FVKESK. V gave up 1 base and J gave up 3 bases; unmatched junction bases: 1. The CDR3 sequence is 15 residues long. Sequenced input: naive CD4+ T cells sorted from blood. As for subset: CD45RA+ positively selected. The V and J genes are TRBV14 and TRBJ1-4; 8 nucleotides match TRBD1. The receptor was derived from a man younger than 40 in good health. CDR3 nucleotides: TGTGCCAGCAGCCAAGCCAGGGGGCCTAATGAAAAACTGTTTTTT. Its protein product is CASSQARGPNEKLFF.